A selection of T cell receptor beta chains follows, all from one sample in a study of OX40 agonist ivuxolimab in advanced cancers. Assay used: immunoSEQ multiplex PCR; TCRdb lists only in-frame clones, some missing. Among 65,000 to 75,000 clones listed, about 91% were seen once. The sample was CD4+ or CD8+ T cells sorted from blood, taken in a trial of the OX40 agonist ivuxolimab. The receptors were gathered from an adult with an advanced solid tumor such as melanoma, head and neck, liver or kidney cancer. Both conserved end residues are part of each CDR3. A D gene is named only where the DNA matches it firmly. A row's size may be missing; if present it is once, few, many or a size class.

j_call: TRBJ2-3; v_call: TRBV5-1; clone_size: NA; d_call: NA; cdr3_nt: TGCGCCAGCAGCTTAATTCCCTTGTCCGCAGATACGCAGTATTTT; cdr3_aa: CASSLIPLSADTQYF
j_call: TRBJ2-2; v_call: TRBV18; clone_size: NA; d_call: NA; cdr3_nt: TGTGCCAGCTCACCACCGTCGACCCCTGGGACCGGGGAGCTGTTTTTT; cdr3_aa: CASSPPSTPGTGELFF
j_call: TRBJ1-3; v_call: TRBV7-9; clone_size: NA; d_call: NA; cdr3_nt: TGTGCCAGCAGCCCGTTGCGAAACACCATATATTTT; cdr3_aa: CASSPLRNTIYF
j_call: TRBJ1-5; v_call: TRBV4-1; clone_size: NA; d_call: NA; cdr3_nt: TGCGCCAGCAGCCAAGATCCGGACCTGGCCCAGCATTTT; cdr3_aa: CASSQDPDLAQHF
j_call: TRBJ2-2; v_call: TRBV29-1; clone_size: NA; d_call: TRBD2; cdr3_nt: TGCAGCGCCAGCGGGGGGGCGGATACCGGGGAGCTGTTTTTT; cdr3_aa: CSASGGADTGELFF
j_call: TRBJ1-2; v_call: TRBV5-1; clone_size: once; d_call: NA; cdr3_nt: TGCGCCAGCAGCTTGGCCTCAGGGAACTATGGCTACACCTTC; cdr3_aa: CASSLASGNYGYTF
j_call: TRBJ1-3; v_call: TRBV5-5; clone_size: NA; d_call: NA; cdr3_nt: TGTGCCAGCAGCCCCGCCGGGGTCTCTGGAAACACCATATATTTT; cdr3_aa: CASSPAGVSGNTIYF
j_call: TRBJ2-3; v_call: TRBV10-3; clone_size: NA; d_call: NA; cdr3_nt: TGTGCCATCAGTGAAGACAGGCGTACCACAGATACGCAGTATTTT; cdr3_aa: CAISEDRRTTDTQYF
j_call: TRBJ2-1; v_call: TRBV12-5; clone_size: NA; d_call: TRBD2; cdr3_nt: TGTGCTAGTGGTTTGAGGGCGGGGGACAATGAGCAGTTCTTC; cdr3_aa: CASGLRAGDNEQFF
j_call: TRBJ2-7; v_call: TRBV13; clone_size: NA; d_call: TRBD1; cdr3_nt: TGTGCCAGCAGCCGACGGGGGGAGCTCGTAGGGACAGGGAGGCGTGACGAGCAGTACTTC; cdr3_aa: CASSRRGELVGTGRRDEQYF
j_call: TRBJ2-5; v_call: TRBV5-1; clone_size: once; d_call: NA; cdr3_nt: TGCGCCAGCAGCTTGGTCCAGGGGGGCCAAGAGACCCAGTACTTC; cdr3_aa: CASSLVQGGQETQYF
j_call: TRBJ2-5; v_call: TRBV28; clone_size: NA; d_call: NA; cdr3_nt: TGTGCCAGCAGTTTTATAGAAGAGACCCAGTACTTC; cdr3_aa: CASSFIEETQYF
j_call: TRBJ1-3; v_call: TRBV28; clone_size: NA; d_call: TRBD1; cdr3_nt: TGTGCCAGCAGTCCGTGGGACAGGGGCCGTTCTGGAAACACCATATATTTT; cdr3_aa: CASSPWDRGRSGNTIYF
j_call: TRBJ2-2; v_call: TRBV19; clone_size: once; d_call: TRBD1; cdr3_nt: TGTGCCAGTAGCACCGGGACAGTGAACACCGGGGAGCTGTTTTTT; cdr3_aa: CASSTGTVNTGELFF
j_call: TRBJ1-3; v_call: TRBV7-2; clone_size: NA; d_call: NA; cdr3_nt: TGTGCCAGCACCTACGGAACAGGGAAGGGAAACACCATATATTTT; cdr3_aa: CASTYGTGKGNTIYF
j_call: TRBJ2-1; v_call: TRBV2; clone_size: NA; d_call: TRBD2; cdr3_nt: TGTGCCAGCAGCCAACTAGCGGGGGGGTACAATGAGCAGTTCTTC; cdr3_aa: CASSQLAGGYNEQFF
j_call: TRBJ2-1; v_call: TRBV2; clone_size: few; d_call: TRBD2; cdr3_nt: TGTGCCAGCAGCGGACTAGCGGGGGCCTACAATGAGCAGTTCTTC; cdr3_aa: CASSGLAGAYNEQFF
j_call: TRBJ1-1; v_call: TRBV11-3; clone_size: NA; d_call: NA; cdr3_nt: TGTGCCAGCAGCTTAGACTCACTCCAGAACACTGAAGCTTTCTTT; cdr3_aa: CASSLDSLQNTEAFF
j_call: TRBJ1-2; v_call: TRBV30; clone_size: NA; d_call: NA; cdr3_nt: TGTGCCTGGAGTTTTTCAGGGAACTATGGCTACACCTTC; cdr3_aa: CAWSFSGNYGYTF
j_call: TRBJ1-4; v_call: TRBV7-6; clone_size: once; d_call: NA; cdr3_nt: TGTGCCAGCAGCTTAGATCCAGGGGTGGCGAAACTGTTTTTT; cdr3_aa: CASSLDPGVAKLFF
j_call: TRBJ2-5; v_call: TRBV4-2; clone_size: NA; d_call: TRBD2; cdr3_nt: TGTGCCAGCAGCCAAGACTGGCGGGGGGGATGGGAGACCCAGTACTTC; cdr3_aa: CASSQDWRGGWETQYF
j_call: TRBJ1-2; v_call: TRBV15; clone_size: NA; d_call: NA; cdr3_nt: TGTGCCACCAGCAGAGATCGAACGGCCCATTATGGCTACACCTTC; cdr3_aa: CATSRDRTAHYGYTF
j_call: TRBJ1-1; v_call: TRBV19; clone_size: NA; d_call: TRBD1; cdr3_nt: TGTGCCACCTCGGACAGGCTGAACACTGAAGCTTTCTTT; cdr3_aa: CATSDRLNTEAFF
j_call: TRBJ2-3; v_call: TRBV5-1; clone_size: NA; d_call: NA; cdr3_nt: TGCGCCAGCAGCGGATTCATGGACGGGACTAGCACAGATACGCAGTATTTT; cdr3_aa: CASSGFMDGTSTDTQYF
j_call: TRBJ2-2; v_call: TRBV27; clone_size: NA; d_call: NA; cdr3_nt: TGTGCCAGCAGTTTGTGGGTGGGACTCGGGGAGCTGTTTTTT; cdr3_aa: CASSLWVGLGELFF
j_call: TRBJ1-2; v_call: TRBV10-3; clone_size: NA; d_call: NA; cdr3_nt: TGTGCCATCAGTTTGACAGCCTATTCGAATGGCTACACCTTC; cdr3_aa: CAISLTAYSNGYTF
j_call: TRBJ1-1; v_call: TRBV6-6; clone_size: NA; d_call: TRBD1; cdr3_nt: TGTGCCAGCAGTTCACGACAGGGCGGCACTGAAGCTTTCTTT; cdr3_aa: CASSSRQGGTEAFF
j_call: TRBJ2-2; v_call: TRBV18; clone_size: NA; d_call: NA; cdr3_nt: TGTGCCAGCTCCACGGGGGCCGGCGGGGAGCTGTTTTTT; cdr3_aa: CASSTGAGGELFF
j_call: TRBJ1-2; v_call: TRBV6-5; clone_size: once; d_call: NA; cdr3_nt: TGTGCCAGCAGTTCCCGGACATACTATGGCTACACCTTC; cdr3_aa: CASSSRTYYGYTF
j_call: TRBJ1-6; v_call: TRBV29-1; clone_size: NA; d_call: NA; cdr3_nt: TGCAGCGTCCAAATAGGGCTCGGTTCACCCCTCCACTTT; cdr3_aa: CSVQIGLGSPLHF
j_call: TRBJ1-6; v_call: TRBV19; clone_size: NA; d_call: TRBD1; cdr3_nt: TGTGCCAGTAGTATTGGGACAGGGGACTCACCCCTCCACTTT; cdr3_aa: CASSIGTGDSPLHF
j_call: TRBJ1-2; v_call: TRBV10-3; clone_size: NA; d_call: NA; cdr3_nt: TGTGCCATCAGTGACAGGGTAGAGGCTTATGGCTACACCTTC; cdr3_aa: CAISDRVEAYGYTF
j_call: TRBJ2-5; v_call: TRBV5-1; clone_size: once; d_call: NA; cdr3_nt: TGCGCCAGCAGCACTGTGGGGGGGCTTCCAGAGACCCAGTACTTC; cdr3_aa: CASSTVGGLPETQYF
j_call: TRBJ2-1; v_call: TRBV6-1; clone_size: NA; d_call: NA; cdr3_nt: TGTGCCAGCAGTGAATGGAGCTCCTCCTACAATGAGCAGTTCTTC; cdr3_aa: CASSEWSSSYNEQFF
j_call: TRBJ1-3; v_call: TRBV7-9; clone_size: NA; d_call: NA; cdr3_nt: TGTGCCAGCAGCTTAGAAGGAAACACCATATATTTT; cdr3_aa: CASSLEGNTIYF
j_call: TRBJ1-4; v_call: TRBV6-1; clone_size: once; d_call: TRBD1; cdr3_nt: TGTGCCAGCAGTTTTGACAGGGACCTAAACGAAAAACTGTTTTTT; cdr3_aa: CASSFDRDLNEKLFF
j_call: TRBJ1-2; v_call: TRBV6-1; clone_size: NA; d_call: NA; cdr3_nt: TGTGCCAGCAGAGCCTCAGGATATTATGGCTACACCTTC; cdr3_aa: CASRASGYYGYTF
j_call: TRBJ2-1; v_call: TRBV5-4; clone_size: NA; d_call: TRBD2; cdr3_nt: TGTGCCAGCAGCGGAAGGACTAGCGGGGGGTACAATGAGCAGTTCTTC; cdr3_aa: CASSGRTSGGYNEQFF
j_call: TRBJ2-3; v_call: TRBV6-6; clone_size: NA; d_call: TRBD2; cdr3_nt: TGTGCCAGCAGCCCCCACCTAGCGGGGCCCGCAGATACGCAGTATTTT; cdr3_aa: CASSPHLAGPADTQYF
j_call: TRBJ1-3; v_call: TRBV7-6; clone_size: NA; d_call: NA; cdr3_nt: TGTGCCAGCAGTACCCCTCTCGGGGTTTTAAACACCATATATTTT; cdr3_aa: CASSTPLGVLNTIYF
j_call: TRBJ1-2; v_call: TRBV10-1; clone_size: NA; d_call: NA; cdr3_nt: TGCGCCAGCAGCGCCGGGACCCACGGGTTAAGTGGCTACACCTTC; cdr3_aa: CASSAGTHGLSGYTF
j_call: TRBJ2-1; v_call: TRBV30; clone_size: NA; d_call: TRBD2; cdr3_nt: TGTGCCTGGAGTGTTTCTTTAGCGGGTGAGCAGTTCTTC; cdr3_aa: CAWSVSLAGEQFF
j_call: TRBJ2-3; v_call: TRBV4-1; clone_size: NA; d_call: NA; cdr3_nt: TGCGCCAGCAGCCAAGGAGGTCAGGTCACAGATACGCAGTATTTT; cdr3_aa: CASSQGGQVTDTQYF
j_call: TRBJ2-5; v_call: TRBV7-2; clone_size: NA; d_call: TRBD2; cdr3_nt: TGTGCCAGCAGCTTTCGGGGGGGGGCACGAGAGACCCAGTACTTC; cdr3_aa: CASSFRGGARETQYF
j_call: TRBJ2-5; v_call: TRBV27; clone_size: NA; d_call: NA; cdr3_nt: TGTGCCAGCAGTTGGAGAAGCATCGGGCAAGAGACCCAGTACTTC; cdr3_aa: CASSWRSIGQETQYF
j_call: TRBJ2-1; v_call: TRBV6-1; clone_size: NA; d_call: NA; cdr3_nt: TGTGCCAGCCCTTCAAGGGACACTACATACAATGAGCAGTTCTTC; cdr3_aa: CASPSRDTTYNEQFF
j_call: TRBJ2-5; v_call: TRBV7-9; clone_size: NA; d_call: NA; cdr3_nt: TGTGCCAGCAGCTTAGTAGCGGACGGGATAGAGACCCAGTACTTC; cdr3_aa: CASSLVADGIETQYF